Below are 30 T cell receptor beta chains sequenced from a single sample in a study of human T cells and chemical hapten exposure. Time point indicated: patch test 1, 2 weeks after DPC sensitization. This sample's treatment: therapeutic diphenylcyclopropenone sensitization with weekly scalp DPC. TCRdb redid the calling of the RACE reads with MiXCR, one entry per CDR3 protein. The sample lists about 120,000 distinct CDR3 sequences, approximately 14% occurring once. This sample comprised whole blood, obtained in connection with sensitization to the hapten diphenylcyclopropenone (DPC). The origin of the receptors is a man between 18 and 29 years old with alopecia areata. Some clones in this sample may be carry-over from other donors' samples.

The V call is TRBV12-5, the J call TRBJ2-3; perhaps TRBD1 as D (6 bases). The CDR3 consists of 13 residues. Trimming shortened V by 6 bases and J by 4 bases, and 11 bases separated the two germline ends. Germline V gene sequence: CDR1 LGHNT, CDR2 FRNRAP. CDR3 protein: CASGTQGSDTQYF. The DNA of the CDR3 is TGTGCTAGTGGGACGCAGGGGTCAGATACGCAGTATTTT.

A few counts support this clonotype. The V and J genes are TRBV27 and TRBJ2-3, with 11 bases fitting TRBD2. The CDR3 totals 16 residues. The V segment lost 5 bases and the J segment 6 bases; nucleotides outside the gene matches: 10. Germline V gene sequence: CDR1 MNHEY, CDR2 SMNVEV (reference sequence). CDR3 DNA sequence: TGTGCCAGCAGTCCAATAGCGGGGGGGCCACAGGATACGCAGTATTTT. Translating it yields CASSPIAGGPQDTQYF.

The gene calls are TRBV28 and TRBJ2-7; the D is unclear. The germline CDR1 and CDR2 sequences are MDHEN and SYDVKM. V lost 3 bases, J lost 0 bases, and 9 bases lay in between. There are 14 residues in the CDR3. CDR3 loop: CASSLSDGSYEQYF. The CDR3 DNA follows: TGTGCCAGCAGTTTGTCAGACGGCTCCTACGAGCAGTACTTC.

This clonotype has more than one count but fewer than ten. The DNA for the CDR3 is TGTGCCAGCAGCTTAAACGGCCGAACCTCACCCCTCCACTTT. Its translation is CASSLNGRTSPLHF. The chain links TRBV7-9 to TRBJ1-6; D not resolved. V lost 2 bases, J lost 10 bases, and 12 bases lay in between. Germline V lookup: CDR1 SEHNR, CDR2 FQNEAQ (reference sequence). The CDR3 covers 14 residues.

The table lists this clonotype with a few counts. The rearrangement uses TRBV14 and TRBJ2-6; 8 bases map to TRBD1. V was pared by 3 bases and J by 2 bases, with 6 bases of the junction left unmatched. CDR1 and CDR2 from the germline V gene are SGHDN and FVKESK. The CDR3 runs 17 residues. CDR3 region: CASSHRTGITGANVLTF. For the CDR3, the DNA is TGTGCCAGCAGCCATCGGACAGGGATTACTGGGGCCAACGTCCTGACTTTC.

V usage is TRBV7-9 and J usage is TRBJ1-4; 9 bases map to TRBD1. V shed 5 bases and J 3 bases; nucleotides not matched to a gene: 7. The CDR3 consists of 16 residues. Germline-derived CDR1 and CDR2 are SEHNR and FQNEAQ (reference sequence). The chain's CDR3 is CASSLTTGGSNEKLFF. The CDR3 DNA follows: TGTGCCAGCAGCCTGACTACAGGGGGCTCTAATGAAAAACTGTTTTTT.

The V gene is TRBV7-9, the J gene TRBJ1-1; D gene ambiguous. The V and J ends lost 2 bases and 1 base respectively, with 8 bases between them. CDR1 and CDR2 (germline): SEHNR, FQNEAQ (reference sequence). The CDR3 consists of 14 residues. The CDR3 region has the DNA TGTGCCAGCAGCTTAATAGATACGAACACTGAAGCTTTCTTT. Protein product: CASSLIDTNTEAFF.

The chain carries TRBV5-1 and TRBJ2-3; D perhaps matches TRBD2 (5 bases). CDR3 size: 14 residues. The germline CDR1 and CDR2 sequences are SGHRS and YFSETQ. The V gene lost 6 bases and the J gene lost 3 bases, with 14 bases spanning the gap. Here the CDR3 DNA reads TGCGCCAGCAAAACTAGGACCGCTACAGATACGCAGTATTTT. Translation gives CASKTRTATDTQYF.

In its sample, this clonotype was seen many times. The chain couples TRBV12-3 or TRBV12-4 to TRBJ2-4; D may be TRBD1 or TRBD2 (5 bases each). The CDR3 length is 14 residues. V was trimmed by 2 bases and J by 5 bases, leaving 10 bases between them. The CDR3 DNA follows: TGTGCCAGCAGTTTAAGAGGGGTGGAAAACATTCAGTACTTC. Protein: CASSLRGVENIQYF.

A note on this clonotype: One end of the junction fails to match germline, which may point to a read error. The V call is TRBV2, the J call TRBJ1-2; D uncertain. Looked up from germline, CDR1 is SNHLY and CDR2 is FYNNEI. The CDR3 is 12 residues long. CDR3 sequence (DNA): TGTGCCAGCAGGGAAGTTAACTATGGCTACACCTTC. Its translation: CASREVNYGYTF.

The genes are TRBV28 and TRBJ2-4; D is perhaps TRBD1 (5 bases). The CDR3 consists of 15 residues. Trimming cost V 7 bases and J 2 bases, with 15 bases left between them. Looked up from germline, CDR1 is MDHEN and CDR2 is SYDVKM. CDR3 amino acids: CASTGSRVSKNIQYF. DNA of the CDR3: TGTGCCAGCACCGGCTCCAGGGTTTCCAAAAACATTCAGTACTTC.

This chain uses TRBV5-1 with TRBJ1-1; 9 bases are shared with TRBD1. The CDR3 contains 17 residues. J gave up 3 bases and V 3 bases, and 12 bases lay outside the gene matches. Germline values: CDR1 SGHRS, CDR2 YFSETQ. The CDR3 here is CASSSRGQGLGYTEAFF. DNA for the CDR3: TGCGCCAGCAGCTCGAGGGGACAGGGCCTGGGGTACACTGAAGCTTTCTTT.

V usage is TRBV7-9 and J usage is TRBJ1-1, with D possibly matching TRBD1 (6 bases). The CDR3 runs 17 residues. Per germline, CDR1 SEHNR and CDR2 FQNEAQ (reference sequence). V gave up 5 bases and J gave up 0 bases, with 19 bases separating them. CDR3 region: CASSGRLDRPMNTEAFF. CDR3 bases: TGTGCCAGCAGCGGGCGTCTAGACAGGCCGATGAACACTGAAGCTTTCTTT. The full variable domain, in which reference TRBV7-9 and TRBJ1-1 provide the parts outside the CDR3, is DTGVSQNPRHKITKRGQNVTFRCDPISEHNRLYWYRQTLGQGPEFLTYFQNEAQLEKSRLLSDRFSAERPKGSFSTLEIQRTEQGDSAMYLCASSGRLDRPMNTEAFFGQGTRLTVV.

The gene calls are TRBV5-1 and TRBJ2-3; 8 bases are a match to TRBD1. The CDR3 covers 15 residues. V was clipped by 4 bases and J by 1 base; unmatched bases: 5. The germline V gene has CDR1 SGHRS and CDR2 YFSETQ. As DNA, the CDR3 is TGCGCCAGCAGCCATCCGGGACAGGGCACAGATACGCAGTATTTT. It codes for CASSHPGQGTDTQYF.

The V gene is TRBV4-3, the J gene TRBJ2-3, with unresolved D. Germline V gene lookup returns CDR1 LGHNA and CDR2 YSLEER. Trimming pared 1 base from V and 6 bases from J, leaving 14 bases between. This CDR3 has 15 amino acids. As DNA, the CDR3 is TGCGCCAGCAGCCAAGGGAGTCTCGAGGCGGATACGCAGTATTTT. Translation gives CASSQGSLEADTQYF.

This chain connects TRBV7-8 to TRBJ2-7, with a weak D call TRBD1 (6 bases). V was cut by 2 bases and J by 4 bases, with 21 bases left in between. The CDR3 has 17 residues. Germline V gene data show CDR1 as SGHVS and CDR2 as FQNEAQ. Here the CDR3 DNA reads TGTGCCAGCAGCTTACGTTCGGGCCGGACAGACCCTTACGAGCAGTACTTC. The encoded protein is CASSLRSGRTDPYEQYF.

This chain joins TRBV4-3 and TRBJ2-7, with TRBD1 as a possible D gene (6 bases). The ends were cut back, 0 bases at V and 0 bases at J, with 12 bases in the middle. This CDR3 contains 16 residues. Germline lookup yields CDR1 LGHNA and CDR2 YSLEER. CDR3: CASSQDLGASSYEQYF. CDR3 nucleotide sequence: TGCGCCAGCAGCCAAGATCTGGGGGCCAGCTCCTACGAGCAGTACTTC.

The chain couples TRBV11-2 to TRBJ2-5; TRBD1 or TRBD2 may be the D gene (6 bases each). The germline V gene has CDR1 SGHAT and CDR2 FQNNGV. The CDR3 length is 15 residues. Trimming pared 0 bases from V and 1 base from J, leaving 9 bases between. CDR3 protein: CASSLDPGAQETQYF. The CDR3 DNA reads as TGTGCCAGCAGCTTAGATCCGGGGGCCCAAGAGACCCAGTACTTC.

This clonotype was detected only a few times. The rearrangement uses TRBV20-1 and TRBJ1-3, with D perhaps TRBD1 (6 bases). CDR1 DFQATT and CDR2 SNEGSKA come from the germline V gene (reference sequence). The CDR3 is 13 residues long. Trimming took off 2 bases at V and 2 bases at J, with 7 bases between the two ends. The CDR3 sequence is CSARRTAGNTIYF. DNA of the CDR3: TGCAGTGCTAGAAGGACAGCTGGAAACACCATATATTTT.

The gene calls are TRBV20-1 and TRBJ2-2; 10 positions match TRBD2. Germline V gives CDR1 DFQATT, CDR2 SNEGSKA (reference sequence). This CDR3 contains 15 residues. J gave up 4 bases and V 1 base, and 3 bases lay outside the gene matches. The CDR3 is CSARGSGGSTGELFF. Here the CDR3 DNA reads TGCAGTGCTAGAGGTAGCGGGGGGTCCACCGGGGAGCTGTTTTTT.

This chain connects TRBV4-3 to TRBJ2-3; D gene ambiguous. This CDR3 is 15 amino acids long. V dropped 4 bases and J dropped 0 bases, with 11 bases sitting between them. CDR1 LGHNA and CDR2 YSLEER come from the germline V gene. CDR3 DNA sequence: TGCGCCAGCAGCCCAGACCGTTCCAGCACAGATACGCAGTATTTT. Amino acid sequence: CASSPDRSSTDTQYF.

V gene TRBV4-1 combines with J gene TRBJ2-2; TRBD1 is a possible D gene (5 bases). This CDR3 is 15 amino acids long. V gave up 2 bases and J gave up 4 bases, with 11 bases separating them. In germline, CDR1 is MGHRA, CDR2 YSYEKL. The CDR3: CASSQLDSSTGELFF. DNA of the CDR3: TGCGCCAGCAGCCAACTTGACAGTTCCACCGGGGAGCTGTTTTTT.

Many counts were recorded for this clonotype. J is TRBJ2-5 and V is TRBV15, with D tentatively TRBD1 (6 bases). Germline CDR1 LNHNV, CDR2 YYDKDF (reference sequence). V shed 1 base and J shed 1 base, with 10 bases lying between them. This CDR3 is 15 amino acids long. CDR3 bases: TGTGCCACCAGCAGAGGAGCAGGGGTCCAAGAGACCCAGTACTTC. As protein: CATSRGAGVQETQYF.

This clonotype was seen only a few times. The J gene is TRBJ2-3, the V gene TRBV5-4, with TRBD2 matching 8 bases. The CDR3 covers 15 residues. Germline CDR1 and CDR2: SGHNT and YYREEE (reference sequence). The ends lost 4 bases at V and 4 bases at J; junction bases unmatched: 8. CDR3 residues: CASSPLISGADTQYF. The CDR3 DNA sequence: TGTGCCAGCAGCCCGCTGATTAGCGGGGCAGATACGCAGTATTTT.

The chain employs TRBV7-8 and TRBJ1-5; 7 bases map to TRBD1. From germline, CDR1 is SGHVS and CDR2 FQNEAQ. This CDR3 is 22 amino acids long. V trimming: 5 bases; J trimming: 0 bases; junction bases outside the gene matches: 25. The CDR3: CASSPTWPDRVVGSYSNQPQHF. The CDR3 nucleotides are TGTGCCAGCAGCCCCACCTGGCCTGACAGGGTGGTGGGTTCGTATAGCAATCAGCCCCAGCATTTT.

The table lists this clonotype with a few counts. This chain connects TRBV12-3 or TRBV12-4 to TRBJ1-1; possibly TRBD1 for D (6 bases). The CDR3 consists of 13 residues. V was shortened by 3 bases and J by 5 bases, with 10 bases between the two germline ends. The CDR3 DNA follows: TGTGCCAGCAGTTTTGTGGGGGCAACTGAAGCTTTCTTT. Its translation is CASSFVGATEAFF.

This chain connects TRBV18 to TRBJ1-1; the D gene is possibly TRBD1 (5 bases). Germline values: CDR1 KGHSH, CDR2 LQKENI. This CDR3 is built from 13 residues. Between the trimmed V and J ends, which lost 1 base and 4 bases, there was a span of 7 bases. The CDR3 coding sequence is TGTGCCAGCTCACCACGGGGGTTCACTGAAGCTTTCTTT. This codes for CASSPRGFTEAFF.

A few counts support this clonotype. The chain couples TRBV3-1 to TRBJ2-2; 8 positions agree with TRBD1. J was trimmed by 3 bases and V by 1 base; bases with no gene match: 1. Per germline, CDR1 LGHDT and CDR2 YNNKEL (reference sequence). The CDR3 covers 15 residues. The CDR3 here is CASSQVDRDTGELFF. The DNA for the CDR3 is TGTGCCAGCAGCCAAGTGGACAGGGACACCGGGGAGCTGTTTTTT.

This rearrangement joins TRBV5-5 to TRBJ2-1; 7 nucleotides line up with TRBD1. CDR3 size: 15 residues. Germline trimming cut 2 bases from V and 0 bases from J; bases unmatched to any gene: 2. CDR1 is SGHKS, CDR2 YYEKEE, per germline (reference sequence). CDR3 DNA: TGTGCCAGCAGCTTAACAGGGGTCTCCTACAATGAGCAGTTCTTC. It encodes CASSLTGVSYNEQFF.

The chain employs TRBV4-1 and TRBJ1-1; D gene ambiguous. This CDR3 has 14 amino acids. Trimming took 0 bases from V and 4 from J, leaving 9 bases between them. Germline CDR1 and CDR2: MGHRA and YSYEKL. The CDR3 reads CASSQDGWGTEAFF. The CDR3 bases are TGCGCCAGCAGCCAAGATGGCTGGGGCACTGAAGCTTTCTTT.